This T cell receptor (beta chain) was sequenced for a study of blood T cell repertoires in COVID-19. TCRdb's table, derived via immunoSEQ multiplex PCR, lists solely in-frame clones and lacks some. The top ten hold approximately 8.7% of the sample, which has some 170,000 clones, around 80% seen once. Germline loops: CDR1 LGHNA, CDR2 YSLEER. V lost 0 bases, J lost 4 bases, and 12 bases lay in between. The CDR3 consists of 16 residues. The receptor comes from an older woman with acute or convalescent COVID-19. The chain links TRBV4-3 to TRBJ2-2; D might be TRBD2 (6 bases). Sequences were obtained from peripheral blood. CDR3 bases: TGCGCCAGCAGCCAAGATCGGAGGGGACGCACCGGGGAGCTGTTTTTT. Residues: CASSQDRRGRTGELFF.